The clone carrying this T cell receptor beta chain was observed many times. The data derive from a study of T cells in Graves' hyperthyroidism and ophthalmopathy. Template material for amplifying TCR beta CDR3 regions consisted of RNA transcripts. The TCR CDR3 was amplified in a first-round RT-PCR using the HTBI primer set. TCRdb re-called the multiplex PCR reads through MiXCR, storing one row per CDR3 protein. The profile shows about 330,000 distinct CDR3 sequences, approximately 15% of them singletons. Germline loops: CDR1 ENHRY, CDR2 SYGVKD. The CDR3 loop spans 15 amino acids. The V end was cut by 3 bases, the J end by 5 bases, with 14 bases between.

This chain connects TRBV10-3 to TRBJ2-1; no firm D call. This TCR was recovered from a woman in her thirties or forties with Graves' ophthalmopathy. The specimen was blood. DNA of the CDR3: TGTGCCATCAGTGACTGGGAAGAGATGAACAATGAGCAGTTCTTC. Translated, it gives CAISDWEEMNNEQFF.